Presented here are 18 T cell receptor beta chains from one specimen sequenced in a study of T cells in women clearing cervical HPV infection. This table comes from immunoSEQ multiplex PCR, and its TCRdb copy is limited to in-frame clones, with some not included. The sample data list approximately 34,000 clones. The sequenced sample was blood buffy coat. The receptors here all came from a woman aged 18-69 years with a cervical HPV16 infection that either progressed to CIN3+ or cleared (not recorded which).

As for this clone: The read ends 3 residues shy of where the CDR3 ends; the end is completed using the germline J gene. The chain carries TRBV13 and TRBJ2-7; D uncertain. The V end lost 0 bases, the J end lost 5 bases, and 5 bases lay between the germline ends. Germline CDR1 is PRHDT and CDR2 is FYEKMQ (reference sequence). The CDR3 extends over 12 amino acids. The CDR3 reads CASSLGLNEQYF. CDR3 DNA, as far as it was read: TGTGCCAGCAGCTTAGGCCTAAACGAG.

As to this clone: The DNA ends 3 residues before the CDR3 does, and the rest of the CDR3 is filled in from the germline J gene. This chain links TRBV20-1 with TRBJ2-5; no definite D call. Germline CDR1 is DFQATT and CDR2 is SNEGSKA (reference sequence). V shed 5 bases and J shed 7 bases, with 11 bases lying between them. The CDR3 has 11 residues. The covered CDR3 bases are TGCAGTGCTTACATCTTTGGGACC. It encodes CSAYIFGT. The entire CDR3 protein is CSAYIFGTQYF.

Concerning this clone: The CDR3 is cut off 3 residues early in the read; its end comes from the germline J gene. This chain uses TRBV5-6 with TRBJ2-7; 7 nucleotides line up with TRBD1. V was clipped by 3 bases and J by 6 bases; unmatched bases: 3. The CDR3 sequence is 12 residues long. Looked up from germline, CDR1 is SGHDT and CDR2 is YYEEEE. CDR3 DNA, as far as it was read: TGTGCCAGCAGCTCCGGGACAGCCGAG. Residues: CASSSGTAE. The CDR3 as a whole reads CASSSGTAEQYF.

The chain's CDR3 is CASVQGAGDEQFF. Incomplete CDR3 DNA: TGTGCCAGCGTACAGGGGGCTGGGGATGAG. The chain links TRBV7-9 to TRBJ2-1, with 9 nucleotides matching TRBD1. The CDR3 goes on 3 residues after the read ends, and that part is filled in from the germline J gene. Germline CDR1 is SEHNR and CDR2 is FQNEAQ (reference sequence). The junction had 7 bases not matched to a gene; V was cut back by 8 bases and J by 8 bases. The CDR3 has 13 residues.

A remark on this clone: The read is 3 residues too short to cover the CDR3 end, so that end is filled in from the germline J gene. The V call is TRBV30, the J call TRBJ2-7; the D gene is possibly TRBD1 (6 bases). Looked up from germline, CDR1 is GTSNPN and CDR2 is SVGIG (reference sequence). The CDR3 contains 13 residues. Trimming removed 4 bases from V and 4 bases from J, with 14 bases in between. CDR3 region: CAWIRKQGYEQYF. The sequenced CDR3 bases are TGTGCCTGGATACGCAAACAGGGTTACGAG.

The CDR3 is CAWSVSQYNSPLHF. The sequenced part of the CDR3 DNA is TGTGCCTGGAGTGTATCACAGTATAATTCACCC. The chain recombines TRBV30 with TRBJ1-6, with no clear D. The read halts 3 residues ahead of the CDR3 end, with the missing end drawn from the germline J gene. Germline values: CDR1 GTSNPN, CDR2 SVGIG (reference sequence). V was clipped by 0 bases and J by 4 bases, with 7 bases between them. The CDR3 sequence is 14 residues long.

For this clone: The sequenced fragment ends 3 residues before the CDR3 boundary, so the rest is inferred from the germline J gene. The chain carries TRBV6-2 or TRBV6-3 and TRBJ1-5; D remains ambiguous. Deletions cut 4 bases from V and 0 bases from J, with 10 bases between. The CDR3 has 15 residues. Germline assignment: CDR1 MNHEY and CDR2 SVGEGT. CDR3 bases read: TGTGCCAGCAGTTTTTGGGCAGCTAGCAATCAGCCC. Translation gives CASSFWAASNQP. The CDR3, in full, reads CASSFWAASNQPQHF.

About this clone itself: The CDR3 end falls 3 residues outside the read, so it is completed with the germline J gene. This chain connects TRBV6-1 to TRBJ1-4; TRBD1 aligns across 7 bases. Unmatched junction bases numbered 3, after V lost 1 base and J lost 4 bases. Germline V gene lookup returns CDR1 MNHNS and CDR2 SASEGT. The CDR3 is 15 residues long. CDR3 DNA, as far as it was read: TGTGCCAGCAGTGAAGACAGGGGTAGTAATGAAAAA. Translating gives CASSEDRGSNEK. In full, the CDR3 reads CASSEDRGSNEKLFF.

Comment on this clone: The read gets to within 3 residues of the CDR3 end, and the germline J gene fills in the rest. J is TRBJ1-1 and V is TRBV7-3; possible D gene TRBD1, 5 bases. The CDR3 has 13 amino acids. The V gene's germline CDR1 is SGHTA and CDR2 FQGTGA. Trimming pared 2 bases from V and 3 bases from J, leaving 7 bases between. The CDR3 region is CASSLQGDTEAFF. CDR3 bases read: TGTGCCAGCAGCTTACAGGGTGACACTGAA. Full variable domain (rest looked up from reference TRBV7-3 and TRBJ1-1): GAGVSQTPSNKVTEKGKYVELRCDPISGHTALYWYRQSLGQGPEFLIYFQGTGAADDSGLPNDRFFAVRPEGSVSTLKIQRTERGDSAVYLCASSLQGDTEAFFGQGTRLTVV.

Concerning this clone itself: With the read ending 3 residues before the CDR3 end, the germline J gene is used to fill in that end. V is TRBV10-3 and J is TRBJ2-1; TRBD1 or TRBD2 may be the D gene (5 bases each). CDR3 size: 16 residues. V lost 4 bases to trimming and J lost 7 bases, with 20 bases between them. The germline CDR1 and CDR2 sequences are ENHRY and SYGVKD. CDR3 bases read: TGTGCCATCAGTGCACTGGGTCAGGGAGAGGAAAATGAG. Amino acids: CAISALGQGEENE. The complete CDR3 protein is CAISALGQGEENEQFF.

Remarks on this clone: The CDR3 goes on 3 residues after the read ends, and that part is filled in from the germline J gene. This chain uses TRBV28 with TRBJ1-5, with D maybe TRBD1 (5 bases). V was trimmed by 3 bases and J by 7 bases, leaving 13 bases between them. The CDR3 runs 14 residues. CDR1 is MDHEN, CDR2 SYDVKM, per germline. CDR3 protein: CASSLRGADQPQHF. The covered CDR3 bases are TGTGCCAGCAGTTTGCGAGGGGCGGACCAGCCC.

On this clone itself: The CDR3 end falls 3 residues outside the read, so it is completed with the germline J gene. V is TRBV5-1 and J is TRBJ2-3; D remains unclear. The CDR3 covers 13 residues. V gave up 0 bases and J gave up 5 bases, with 7 bases separating them. Germline CDR1 is SGHRS and CDR2 is YFSETQ. CDR3 amino acids: CASSLARGDTQYF. Partial CDR3 DNA: TGCGCCAGCAGCTTGGCCCGAGGAGATACG.

As regards this clone: The observed sequence ends 3 residues before the CDR3 terminus, with the missing tail filled in from the germline J gene. The chain joins TRBV5-6 to TRBJ2-7, with D perhaps TRBD2 (5 bases). Germline CDR1 is SGHDT and CDR2 is YYEEEE. The germline V and J ends were trimmed by 3 bases and 0 bases, with 10 bases remaining between them. This CDR3 is 14 amino acids long. CDR3 region: CASSSGLGSYEQYF. CDR3 DNA, as far as it was read: TGTGCCAGCAGCTCCGGACTCGGCTCCTACGAG.

With regard to this clone: The read stops 3 residues short of the end of the CDR3; the missing end is completed from the germline J gene. The chain has TRBV10-2 and TRBJ2-7, with TRBD1 matching 8 bases. Trimming at V came to 7 bases and at J to 4 bases, leaving 9 bases not matched to a gene. In germline, CDR1 is WSHSY, CDR2 SAAADI. The CDR3 runs 14 residues. CDR3 DNA (partial): TGCGCCAGCACGGACAGGGAGCCAGGGTACGAG. Amino acids: CASTDREPGYE. The entire CDR3 is CASTDREPGYEQYF.

Details on this clone: The read gets to within 3 residues of the CDR3 end, and the germline J gene fills in the rest. The rearrangement links TRBV20-1 to TRBJ2-3; TRBD2 matches 8 bases. This CDR3 has 13 residues. In germline, CDR1 is DFQATT, CDR2 SNEGSKA (reference sequence). V lost 5 bases and J lost 2; bases outside the gene matches: 3. Partial CDR3 DNA: TGCAGTGCTGGCGGGGGGATCACAGATACG. It specifies CSAGGGITDT. The complete CDR3 protein is CSAGGGITDTQYF.

Concerning this clone itself: The CDR3 end lies 3 residues beyond the end of the read and is filled in from the germline J gene. This chain links TRBV30 with TRBJ2-4; possibly TRBD1 for D (6 bases). The CDR3 is 14 residues long. Germline V gives CDR1 GTSNPN, CDR2 SVGIG (reference sequence). The sequenced part of the CDR3 DNA is TGTGCCTGGAGTCTGGACAGTAACAACTATGGT. Translating gives CAWSLDSNNYG. The complete CDR3 sequence is CAWSLDSNNYGQYF.

About this clone: Sequencing ends 3 residues short of the CDR3 end; the germline J gene provides the rest. V and J are TRBV2 and TRBJ2-5, with unresolved D. Germline CDR1 SNHLY, CDR2 FYNNEI. CDR3 length: 13 residues. CDR3 DNA, as far as it was read: TGTGCCAGCTTACCGGAAGACACAGATACC. Its translation: CASLPEDTDT. Given in full, the CDR3 is CASLPEDTDTQYF.

Turning to this clone: The DNA ends 3 residues before the CDR3 does, and the rest of the CDR3 is filled in from the germline J gene. The chain is built from TRBV6-2 or TRBV6-3 and TRBJ1-2; D not resolved. The CDR3 runs to 15 residues. CDR1 is MNHEY, CDR2 SVGEGT, per germline. Partial CDR3 DNA: TGTGCCAGCAGCTCGATAGCGGTGCAGGAAGATACC. This encodes CASSSIAVQEDT. The CDR3 in its entirety is CASSSIAVQEDTYTF.